The 6 T cell receptor beta chains in this list originate from one sample, sequenced in a study of blood T cell repertoires in COVID-19. Some clones are missing from TCRdb's copy, which holds only in-frame ones; the method was immunoSEQ multiplex PCR. The table lists around 220,000 clones, approximately 80% of them singletons. The sequenced sample consisted of PBMCs or T cells enriched from blood (not recorded which). Every receptor here comes from a woman in her thirties or forties with acute COVID-19.

This clone was observed a single time. The rearrangement uses TRBV5-1 and TRBJ2-1, with D possibly being TRBD2 (6 bases). The CDR3 loop spans 15 amino acids. The V and J ends lost 4 bases and 0 bases respectively, with 11 bases between them. Per germline, CDR1 SGHRS and CDR2 YFSETQ. CDR3 protein: CASSLPSDSYNEQFF. The CDR3, as DNA: TGCGCCAGCAGCCTCCCTAGCGACTCCTACAATGAGCAGTTCTTC.

This chain links TRBV5-6 with TRBJ1-3; D ambiguous. The CDR3 covers 15 residues. Germline V lookup: CDR1 SGHDT, CDR2 YYEEEE. V was clipped by 1 base and J by 0 bases, with 8 bases between them. The CDR3 DNA follows: TGTGCCAGCAGCTTGAGGCGGTCCTCTGGAAACACCATATATTTT. Amino acids: CASSLRRSSGNTIYF.

This rearrangement joins TRBV7-8 to TRBJ1-2; no definite D call. The V end was cut by 0 bases, the J end by 4 bases, with 18 bases between. The CDR3 is 17 residues long. Germline V gives CDR1 SGHVS, CDR2 FQNEAQ. DNA of the CDR3: TGTGCCAGCAGCTTAGCCGACTCTATTCGGGCGGGCTATGGCTACACCTTC. Protein sequence: CASSLADSIRAGYGYTF.

Only one count was recorded for this clone. V gene TRBV29-1 combines with J gene TRBJ1-1; D gene ambiguous. Germline V CDR1 and CDR2: SQVTM, ANQGSEA. The germline V and J ends were trimmed by 7 bases and 4 bases, with 10 bases remaining between them. The CDR3 is 11 amino acids. Here the CDR3 reads CSGGGSTEAFF. Written as DNA, the CDR3 is TGCAGCGGGGGAGGGAGCACTGAAGCTTTCTTT.

This chain links TRBV9 with TRBJ1-6, with D unclear. Germline-derived CDR1 and CDR2 are SGDLS and YYNGEE. V lost 1 base and J 9 bases, leaving 11 bases between the germline ends. This CDR3 spans 14 amino acids. CDR3 region: CASSVWGVGSPLHF. The CDR3 region has the DNA TGTGCCAGCAGCGTATGGGGAGTCGGTTCACCCCTCCACTTT.

V gene TRBV30 combines with J gene TRBJ1-5; 11 nucleotides agree with TRBD1. V dropped 8 bases and J dropped 4; count of bases not matched to a gene: 4. The germline V gene has CDR1 GTSNPN and CDR2 SVGIG (reference sequence). The CDR3 spans 13 residues. In DNA, the CDR3 is TGTGCCGGCGGGACAGGGGGGAATCAGCCCCAGCATTTT. The encoded protein is CAGGTGGNQPQHF.